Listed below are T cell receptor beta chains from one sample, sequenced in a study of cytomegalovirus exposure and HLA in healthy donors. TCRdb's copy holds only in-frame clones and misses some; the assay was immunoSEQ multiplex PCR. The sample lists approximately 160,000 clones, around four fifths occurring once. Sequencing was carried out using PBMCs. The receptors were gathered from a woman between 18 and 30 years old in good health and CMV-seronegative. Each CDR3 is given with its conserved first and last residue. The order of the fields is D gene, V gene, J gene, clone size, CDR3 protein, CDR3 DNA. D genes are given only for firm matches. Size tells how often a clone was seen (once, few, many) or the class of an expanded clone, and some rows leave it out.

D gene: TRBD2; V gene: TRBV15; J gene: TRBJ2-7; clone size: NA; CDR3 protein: CATSRDTLAGGRGFDEQYF; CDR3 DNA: TGTGCCACCAGCAGAGATACCCTAGCGGGAGGACGGGGCTTTGACGAGCAGTACTTC
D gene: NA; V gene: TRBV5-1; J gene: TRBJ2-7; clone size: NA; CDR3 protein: CASSLRQSSYEQYF; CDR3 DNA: TGCGCCAGCAGCTTAAGACAGTCCTCCTACGAGCAGTACTTC
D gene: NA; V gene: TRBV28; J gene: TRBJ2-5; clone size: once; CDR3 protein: CASSLGGQQETQYF; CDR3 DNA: TGTGCCAGCAGTTTGGGGGGACAGCAAGAGACCCAGTACTTC
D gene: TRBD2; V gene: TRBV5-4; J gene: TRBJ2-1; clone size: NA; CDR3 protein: CASSSGLAGAHEQFF; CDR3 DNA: TGTGCCAGCAGCTCGGGACTAGCGGGAGCCCATGAGCAGTTCTTC
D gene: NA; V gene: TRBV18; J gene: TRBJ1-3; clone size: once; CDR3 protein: CASSPAGESGNTIYF; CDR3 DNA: TGTGCCAGCTCACCAGCCGGGGAGAGTGGAAACACCATATATTTT
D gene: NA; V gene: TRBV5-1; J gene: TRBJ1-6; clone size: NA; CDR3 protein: CASSPWVGASPLHF; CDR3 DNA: TGCGCCAGCAGCCCGTGGGTGGGGGCTTCACCCCTCCACTTT
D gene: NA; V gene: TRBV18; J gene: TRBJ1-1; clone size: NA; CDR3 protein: CASSPQQPSEAFF; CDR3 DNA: TGTGCCAGCTCACCACAACAGCCGTCTGAAGCTTTCTTT
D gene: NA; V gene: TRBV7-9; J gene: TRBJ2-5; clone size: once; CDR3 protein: CASRSGLLGETQYF; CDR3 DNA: TGTGCCAGCCGCTCGGGACTCCTGGGAGAGACCCAGTACTTC
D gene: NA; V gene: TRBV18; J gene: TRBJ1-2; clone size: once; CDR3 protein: CASSPTEDYGYTF; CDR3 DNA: TGTGCCAGCTCACCTACAGAAGACTATGGCTACACCTTC
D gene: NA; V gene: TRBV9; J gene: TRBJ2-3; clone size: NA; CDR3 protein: CASSVDPGSDGDTQYF; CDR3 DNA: TGTGCCAGCAGCGTAGATCCCGGGAGTGATGGAGATACGCAGTATTTT
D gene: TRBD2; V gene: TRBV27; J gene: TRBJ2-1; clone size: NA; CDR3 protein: CASSLSPYRGGYYNEQFF; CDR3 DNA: TGTGCCAGCAGTTTAAGCCCCTACCGGGGGGGGTACTACAATGAGCAGTTCTTC
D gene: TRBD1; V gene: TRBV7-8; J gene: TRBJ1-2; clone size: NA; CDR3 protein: CASSFNQGANYGYTF; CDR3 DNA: TGTGCCAGCAGCTTCAACCAGGGGGCTAACTATGGCTACACCTTC
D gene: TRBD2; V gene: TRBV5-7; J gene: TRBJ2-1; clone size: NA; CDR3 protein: CASSFPGLARNEQFF; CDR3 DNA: TGTGCCAGCAGTTTCCCGGGACTAGCGAGGAATGAGCAGTTCTTC
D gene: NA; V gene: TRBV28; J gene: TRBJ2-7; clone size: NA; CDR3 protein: CASTPTAAGAYEQYF; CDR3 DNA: TGTGCCAGCACCCCGACGGCGGCGGGCGCCTACGAGCAGTACTTC
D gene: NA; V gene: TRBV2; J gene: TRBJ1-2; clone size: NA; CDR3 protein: CAAGSFWGYTF; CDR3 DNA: TGTGCCGCTGGGAGTTTTTGGGGCTACACCTTC
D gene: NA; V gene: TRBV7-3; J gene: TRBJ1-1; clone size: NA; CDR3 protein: CASRAGPEAFF; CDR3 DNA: TGTGCCAGCAGGGCGGGCCCTGAAGCTTTCTTT
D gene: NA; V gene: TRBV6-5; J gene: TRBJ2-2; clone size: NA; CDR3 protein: CASSYSRLAGELFF; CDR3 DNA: TGTGCCAGCAGTTACTCGAGGCTCGCCGGGGAGCTGTTTTTT
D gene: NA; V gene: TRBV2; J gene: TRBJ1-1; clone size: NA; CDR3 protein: CASTHWARGDTEAFF; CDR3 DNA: TGTGCCAGCACCCACTGGGCCCGGGGAGACACTGAAGCTTTCTTT
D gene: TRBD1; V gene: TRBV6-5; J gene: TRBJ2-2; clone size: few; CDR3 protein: CASRTGQGWELFF; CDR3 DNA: TGTGCCAGCCGGACAGGGCAGGGGTGGGAGCTGTTTTTT
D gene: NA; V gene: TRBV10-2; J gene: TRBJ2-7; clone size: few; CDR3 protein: CASLEIDSYEQYF; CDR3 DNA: TGCGCCAGCTTAGAGATCGATTCCTACGAGCAGTACTTC
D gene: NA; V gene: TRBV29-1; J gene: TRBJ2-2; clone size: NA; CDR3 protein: CSVETAGSNTGELFF; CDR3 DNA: TGCAGCGTTGAAACGGCAGGGTCAAACACCGGGGAGCTGTTTTTT
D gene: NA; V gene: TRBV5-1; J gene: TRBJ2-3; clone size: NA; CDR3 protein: CASSPRGSFSSTDTQYF; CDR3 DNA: TGCGCCAGCAGCCCGCGCGGCAGTTTCTCTAGCACAGATACGCAGTATTTT
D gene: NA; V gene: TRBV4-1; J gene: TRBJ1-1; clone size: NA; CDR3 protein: CASSQDVQGYTEAFF; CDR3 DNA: TGCGCCAGCAGCCAAGATGTCCAGGGATACACTGAAGCTTTCTTT
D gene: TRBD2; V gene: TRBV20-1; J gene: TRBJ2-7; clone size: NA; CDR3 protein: CSAARGGEQYF; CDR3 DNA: TGCAGTGCTGCGCGGGGGGGCGAGCAGTACTTC
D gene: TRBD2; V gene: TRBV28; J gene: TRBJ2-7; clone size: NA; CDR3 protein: CASSPGVAGGDEQYF; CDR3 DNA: TGTGCCAGCAGTCCCGGGGTAGCGGGAGGAGACGAGCAGTACTTC
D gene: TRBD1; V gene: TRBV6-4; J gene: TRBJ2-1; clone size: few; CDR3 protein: CASSDSIRTGHNEQFF; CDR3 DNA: TGTGCCAGCAGTGACTCGATTCGGACAGGTCACAATGAGCAGTTCTTC
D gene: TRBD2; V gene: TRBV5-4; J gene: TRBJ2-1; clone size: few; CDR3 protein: CASSLGGGGAYNEQFF; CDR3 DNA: TGTGCCAGCAGCTTGGGCGGCGGGGGGGCCTACAATGAGCAGTTCTTC
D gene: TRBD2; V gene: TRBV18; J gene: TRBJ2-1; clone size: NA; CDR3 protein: CASSLLSGTSDDNEQFF; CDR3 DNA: TGTGCCAGCTCACTTCTTTCCGGGACTAGCGACGACAATGAGCAGTTCTTC
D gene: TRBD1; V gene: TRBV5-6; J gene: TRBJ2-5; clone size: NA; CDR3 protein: CASSSTGTGVETQYF; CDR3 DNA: TGTGCCAGCAGCAGTACCGGGACAGGGGTAGAGACCCAGTACTTC
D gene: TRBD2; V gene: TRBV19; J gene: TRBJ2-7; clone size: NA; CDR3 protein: CASSIGSGGPREQYF; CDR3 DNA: TGTGCCAGTAGTATAGGGTCGGGAGGACCCCGTGAGCAGTACTTC
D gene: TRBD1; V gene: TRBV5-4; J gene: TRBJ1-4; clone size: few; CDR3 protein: CASTLQGAGEKLFF; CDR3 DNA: TGTGCCAGCACCCTACAGGGGGCGGGTGAAAAACTGTTTTTT
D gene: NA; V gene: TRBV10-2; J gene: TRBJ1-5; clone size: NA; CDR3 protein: CASRVGGPRNQPQHF; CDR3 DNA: TGCGCCAGCAGGGTGGGAGGCCCCCGCAATCAGCCCCAGCATTTT
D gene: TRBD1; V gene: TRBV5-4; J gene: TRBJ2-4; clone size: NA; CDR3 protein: CASSLGRGNDKNIQYF; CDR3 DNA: TGTGCCAGCAGCTTGGGCAGGGGGAACGACAAAAACATTCAGTACTTC
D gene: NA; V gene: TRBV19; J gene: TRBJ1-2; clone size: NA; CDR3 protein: CASTSASENYGYTF; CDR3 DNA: TGTGCCAGTACCTCGGCTTCGGAGAACTATGGTTACACCTTC
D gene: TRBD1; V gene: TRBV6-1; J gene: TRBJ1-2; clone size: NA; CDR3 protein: CASSLDRVGGYTF; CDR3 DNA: TGTGCCAGCAGCCTCGACAGGGTCGGCGGCTACACCTTC
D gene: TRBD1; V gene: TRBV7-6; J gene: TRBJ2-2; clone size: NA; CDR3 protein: CASSLIPGGDRRTGELFF; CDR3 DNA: TGTGCCAGCAGCTTGATTCCAGGGGGCGACAGAAGGACCGGGGAGCTGTTTTTT
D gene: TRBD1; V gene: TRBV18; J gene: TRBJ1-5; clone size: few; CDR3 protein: CASSMDRVGNQPQHF; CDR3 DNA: TGTGCCAGCTCCATGGACAGGGTCGGAAATCAGCCCCAGCATTTT
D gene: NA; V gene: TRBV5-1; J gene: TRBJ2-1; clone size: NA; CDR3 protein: CASSSRQYKSYNEQFF; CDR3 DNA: TGCGCCAGCAGCAGCCGACAGTACAAGTCCTACAATGAGCAGTTCTTC
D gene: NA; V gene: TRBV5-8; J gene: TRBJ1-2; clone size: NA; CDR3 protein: CASSSPGIQGFKDGYTF; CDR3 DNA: TGTGCCAGCAGCTCTCCCGGGATTCAGGGGTTTAAGGATGGCTACACCTTC
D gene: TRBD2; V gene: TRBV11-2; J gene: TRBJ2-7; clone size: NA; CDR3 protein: CASSLVSRRRGETYEQYF; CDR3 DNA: TGTGCCAGCAGCTTGGTGAGCCGTCGGCGGGGGGAAACCTACGAGCAGTACTTC
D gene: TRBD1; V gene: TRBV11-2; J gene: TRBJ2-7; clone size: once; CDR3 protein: CASSFPPQGLEEQYF; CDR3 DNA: TGTGCCAGCAGCTTCCCCCCACAGGGGTTAGAGGAGCAGTACTTC
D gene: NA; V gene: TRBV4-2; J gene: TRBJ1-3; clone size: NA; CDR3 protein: CASSQDRGSGNTIYF; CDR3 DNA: TGTGCCAGCAGCCAAGATCGGGGATCTGGAAACACCATATATTTT
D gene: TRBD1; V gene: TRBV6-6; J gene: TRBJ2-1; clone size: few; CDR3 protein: CASKGRDRDDNEQFF; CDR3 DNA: TGTGCCAGCAAGGGTAGGGACAGGGATGACAATGAGCAGTTCTTC
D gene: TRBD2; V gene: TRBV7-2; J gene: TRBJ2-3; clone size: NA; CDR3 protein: CASSTRAGGTDTQYF; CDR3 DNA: TGTGCCAGCAGCACCAGAGCGGGAGGAACGGATACGCAGTATTTT
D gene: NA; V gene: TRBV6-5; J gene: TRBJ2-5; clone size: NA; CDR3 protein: CASSYSFRVETQYF; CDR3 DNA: TGTGCCAGCAGTTACTCGTTCAGGGTGGAGACCCAGTACTTC
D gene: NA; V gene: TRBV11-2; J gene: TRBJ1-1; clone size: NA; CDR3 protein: CASSLDITGQEAFF; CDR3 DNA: TGTGCCAGCAGCTTAGATATAACAGGGCAAGAAGCTTTCTTT
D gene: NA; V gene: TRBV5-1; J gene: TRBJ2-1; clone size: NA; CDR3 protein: CASSLEGAYPVREQFF; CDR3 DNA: TGCGCCAGCAGCTTGGAGGGAGCTTACCCGGTAAGGGAGCAGTTCTTC
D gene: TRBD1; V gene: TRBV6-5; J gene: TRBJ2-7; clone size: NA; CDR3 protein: CASSYGQGAYYEQYF; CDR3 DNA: TGTGCCAGCAGTTACGGACAGGGGGCTTACTACGAGCAGTACTTC
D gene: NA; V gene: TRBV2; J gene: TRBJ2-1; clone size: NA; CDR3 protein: CASALVGSEQFF; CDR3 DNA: TGTGCCAGCGCTCTAGTAGGGAGTGAGCAGTTCTTC